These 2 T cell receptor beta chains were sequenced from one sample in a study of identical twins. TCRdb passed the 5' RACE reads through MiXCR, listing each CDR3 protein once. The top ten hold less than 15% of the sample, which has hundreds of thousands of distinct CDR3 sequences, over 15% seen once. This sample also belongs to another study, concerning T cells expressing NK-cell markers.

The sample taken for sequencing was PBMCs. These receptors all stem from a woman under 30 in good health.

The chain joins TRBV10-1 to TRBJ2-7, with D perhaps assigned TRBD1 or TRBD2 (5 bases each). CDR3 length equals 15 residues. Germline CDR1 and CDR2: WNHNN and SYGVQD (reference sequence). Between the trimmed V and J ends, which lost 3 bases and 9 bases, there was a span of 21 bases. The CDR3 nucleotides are TGCGCCAGCAGTGACACCCGGGACCTGCTTCTAGGGCAGTACTTC. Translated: CASSDTRDLLLGQYF.

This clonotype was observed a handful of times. CDR3 nucleotide sequence: TGTGCCAGCAGTTACCCCGGGGTAAAGGCTGAAGCTTTCTTT. Encoded protein: CASSYPGVKAEAFF. The chain recombines TRBV6-5 with TRBJ1-1; no definite D call. The CDR3 consists of 14 residues. The V gene lost 2 bases and the J gene lost 6 bases, with 13 bases spanning the gap. Germline CDR1 reads MNHEY; CDR2 reads SVGAGI.